Here is one T cell receptor (beta chain) with its context. This clone has just a few counts. Its antigen is still unknown. Base qualities are not recorded, but no much larger clone differs from it by a single base. Using the deep immunoSEQ assay, multiplex PCR amplified TCR CDR3 regions from genomic DNA. Extracted genomic DNA from each cell subset was spread evenly across all wells of several immunoSEQ 96-well plates, with each plate serving as a replicate. For sorted subsets, around 200 ng genomic DNA, equal to 25,000 to 35,000 T cell genomes, was loaded into each replicate PCR. The purified libraries were quantified using a Qubit 3.0 fluorometer, sized with a Bioanalyzer 2100, and then quantified again using the KAPA Library Quantification kit. Every immunoSEQ 96-well plate was sequenced on a separate single-read 150-cycle Illumina NextSeq 550 flow cell. As for how the authors treated the data: Because the immunoSEQ output included only junctional sequences and no quality scores, the filtering could not be the same as the filtering used for full-length reads. To assign V/J genes and CDR3, sequences were annotated using PyIR, a Python wrapper for IgBLAST v1.9, with IMGT germline references. Reads with weak V/J assignments (E-value above 1e-6), missing CDR3, stop codons, out-of-frame junctions, or ambiguous translated residues were removed. V3J clonotypes were defined as sequences sharing an identical inferred V gene, J gene, and CDR3 amino acid sequence. To compute the percentage overlap between repertoires, the number of shared unique clonotypes was divided by the size of the smaller repertoire. Repertoire richness was assessed with RTK rarefaction, the Chao1 estimator, and Recon v2.1 estimates of unobserved clonotypes. Generation probabilities were computed with OLGA for all TCRbeta clonotypes obtained by the gDNA method from a handful of donors. TCRdb took over this immuneACCESS table, retaining in-frame rearrangements with V and J assigned. Such tables are incomplete; in checked studies, under half of the missing clones stem from an unresolved V gene, and the remainder is unexplained. The V and J calls and the clone size are those of that table, but D and trimming were determined from the DNA. The sample table records about 79,000 clones; about 64% of these occur just once. About 51% of the sample lies in the top ten.

This sample is part of a study of shared clonotypes between healthy human individuals (dated by TCRdb to the early 2020s). Broadly, across the study: The cohort included three men and a couple of women between 18 and 49 years of age. For each donor, three plates each were used for CD4 naive and CD4 memory, two plates were used for CD8 naive, and one plate was used for CD8 memory. To estimate repertoire size and how much clonotype sharing occurs between individuals, the study deeply sequenced the blood TCR repertoires of five healthy adults. To increase sequencing depth and limit assay-specific biases, different laboratories used diverse techniques to prepare libraries and sequence TCR repertoires. Each donor's leukapheresis produced roughly between roughly 0.85 and 9.5 billion PBMCs. Points the paper makes about the study in general: Across four donors, roughly 5.1% of naive CD4, more than 3% of naive CD8, around 2.1% of memory CD4, and approximately 0.4% of memory CD8 clonotypes were shared. Larger estimated clonotype richness was generally found for naive subsets than for memory subsets. Pairwise subsampling indicated that sequencing depth was expected to affect the degree of clonotype sharing among donors. Sampling was restricted to blood, and TCR repertoires in tissues likely differ from the TCR repertoires found in blood. Rarefaction of sorted-subset datasets indicated incomplete sequencing despite the large sequencing depth. Because the study included only a small number of donors, the genetic and exposure-history diversity represented was limited. Compared with non-shared clonotypes, clonotypes shared by all four sorted-subset donors had higher generation probabilities.

Donors were healthy HIV-negative adults with no recently reported acute infections or vaccinations. Only Caucasian adults living in Nashville, Tennessee, USA were represented among the donors. CD8 memory samples consisted of magnetically selected CD45RO+ cells combined with CCR7-negative CD45RA+ effector memory (TemRA) cells. Blood was obtained by leukapheresis, after which PBMCs were separated by Ficoll-Histopaque density gradient centrifugation and cryopreserved in liquid nitrogen vapor phase. Purity and quantity of every magnetically sorted T cell population were checked by analytical flow cytometry. Genomic DNA was isolated from each sorted fraction and quantified by UV absorbance on a Nanodrop 2000c. From its cysteine to its phenylalanine, the CDR3 spans 13 amino acids. The sequence is cut down to CDR3 DNA, 39 bases in frame from base 1. The germline V end is reduced by 4 bases and the J end by 5 bases; junction bases left unmatched: 3. CDR1 and CDR2 are read off the germline V gene as SNHLY and FYNNEI.

The clonotype was recovered from a man aged 25-45 years in good health. Specimen: memory CD8+ T cells sorted from blood. The cell subset or site label for this specimen denotes: CD45RO+ cells pooled with CCR7-negative TemRA cells. This sequence uses TRBV2 and TRBJ1-2, with 8 central nucleotides matching TRBD1. The CDR3: CASSAQGAYGYTF. The DNA reads TGTGCCAGCAGTGCTCAGGGGGCATATGGCTACACCTTC. Outside the CDR3, residues come from the reference TRBV2 and TRBJ1-2 proteins, so the full variable domain is: EPEVTQTPSHQVTQMGQEVILRCVPISNHLYFYWYRQILGQKVEFLVSFYNNEISEKSEIFDDQFSVERPDGSNFTLKIRSTKLEDSAMYFCASSAQGAYGYTFGSGTRLTVV.